This T cell receptor beta chain was documented in a study of Tregs in tolerant kidney transplant recipients. Notes on the study in general: Nucleotide sequences could not be compared across some patients' samples due to primer changes.

On this clone itself: The antigen remains unidentified.

The data were produced by immunoSEQ multiplex PCR, yet TCRdb's version contains in-frame clones alone and is incomplete. The data show 95,000 to 120,000 clones, 90% seen once. The V gene's germline CDR1 is SGDLS and CDR2 YYNGEE. V was pared by 0 bases and J by 1 base, with 8 bases of the junction left unmatched. The CDR3 sequence is 20 residues long. The chain employs TRBV9 and TRBJ2-3, with 16 bases that match TRBD2. This TCR came from a human donor who received a combined kidney and bone marrow transplant. Specimen: CD4+ T cells from blood, collected before the transplant. The CDR3: CASSVAGTSGGAVGTDTQYF. The DNA of the CDR3 is TGTGCCAGCAGCGTAGCAGGGACTAGCGGGGGGGCTGTCGGCACAGATACGCAGTATTTT.